This T cell receptor beta chain was sequenced in a study of cytomegalovirus exposure and HLA in healthy donors. Turning to the study itself: Earlier work reported approximately 100 million unique TCR beta sequences from approximately 180 million T cells.

Sampled while nominally healthy, donors likely had unrecorded immune exposures. The PCR used 60 Vbeta and 13 Jbeta primers. The method was immunoSEQ multiplex PCR; TCRdb's version includes in-frame clones alone and lacks a portion of them. The sample shows over 110,000 clones, 82% of them seen only once. The V end lost 2 bases, the J end lost 0 bases, and 6 bases lay between the germline ends. The CDR3 has 14 residues. Germline assignment: CDR1 SEHNR and CDR2 FQNEAQ (reference sequence). The TCR comes from a woman aged 60-70 years in good health and CMV-seropositive. The chain couples TRBV7-9 to TRBJ2-3; D gene uncertain. Sequences were obtained from PBMCs. DNA of the CDR3: TGTGCCAGCAGCTTAATGCAGAGCACAGATACGCAGTATTTT. Translated, it gives CASSLMQSTDTQYF.